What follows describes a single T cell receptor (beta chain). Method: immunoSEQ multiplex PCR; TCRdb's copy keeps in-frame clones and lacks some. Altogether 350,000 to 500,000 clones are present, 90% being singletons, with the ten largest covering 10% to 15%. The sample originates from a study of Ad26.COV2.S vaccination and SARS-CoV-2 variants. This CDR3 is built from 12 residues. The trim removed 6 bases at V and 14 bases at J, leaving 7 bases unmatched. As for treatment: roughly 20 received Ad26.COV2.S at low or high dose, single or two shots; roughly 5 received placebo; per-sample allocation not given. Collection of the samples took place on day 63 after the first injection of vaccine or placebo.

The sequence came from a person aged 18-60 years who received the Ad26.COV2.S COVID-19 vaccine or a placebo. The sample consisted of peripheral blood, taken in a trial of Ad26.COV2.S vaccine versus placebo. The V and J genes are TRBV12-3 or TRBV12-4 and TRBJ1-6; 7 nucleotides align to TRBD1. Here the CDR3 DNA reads TGTGCCAGCAGAGAGACAGGGAGGTCCCTCCACTTT. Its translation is CASRETGRSLHF.